Only a few counts were recorded for the clone carrying this TCR beta chain. MiXCR was run by TCRdb on the RT-PCR reads, yielding one entry per CDR3 protein. The sample yields hundreds of thousands of distinct CDR3 sequences, approximately 15% seen once. V lost 7 bases to trimming and J lost 3 bases; unmatched junction nucleotides: 15. Germline V lookup: CDR1 MDHEN, CDR2 SYDVKM. The CDR3 loop spans 16 amino acids. This sequence was found in a female donor in good health, serving as a healthy control. The rearrangement joins TRBV28 to TRBJ2-7; 7 bases are shared with TRBD2. The sample comprised memory CD4+ T cells from blood. For the CDR3, the DNA is TGTGCCAGCAACCTTCCCACCCGGGGGGAGGGCTACGAGCAGTACTTC. It specifies CASNLPTRGEGYEQYF.